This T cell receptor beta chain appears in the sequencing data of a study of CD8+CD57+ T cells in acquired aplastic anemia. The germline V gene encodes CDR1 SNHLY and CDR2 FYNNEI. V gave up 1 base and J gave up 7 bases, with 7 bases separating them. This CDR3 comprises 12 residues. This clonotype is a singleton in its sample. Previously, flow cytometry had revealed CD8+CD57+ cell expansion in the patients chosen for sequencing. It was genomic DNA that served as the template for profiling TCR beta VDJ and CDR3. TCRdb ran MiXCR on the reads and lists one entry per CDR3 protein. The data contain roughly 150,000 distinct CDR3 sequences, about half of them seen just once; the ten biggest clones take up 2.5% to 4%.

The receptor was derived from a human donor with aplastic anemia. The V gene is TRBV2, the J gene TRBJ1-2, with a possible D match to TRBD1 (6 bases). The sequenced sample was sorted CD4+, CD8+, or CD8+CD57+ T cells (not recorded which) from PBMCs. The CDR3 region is CASSEEGGGYTF. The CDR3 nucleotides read TGTGCCAGCAGTGAAGAGGGGGGTGGCTACACCTTC.